This T cell receptor beta chain was sequenced for a study of human T cells and chemical hapten exposure. Study in general: Read at 6 days, the patch tests placed 0.01% DPC on the upper back.

The time point: pre-sensitization, week 0. Treatment denoted: therapeutic diphenylcyclopropenone sensitization with weekly scalp DPC. This clonotype occurred a few times. In germline, CDR1 is SGHRS, CDR2 YFSETQ. This CDR3 is built from 14 residues. V gave up 7 bases and J gave up 4 bases; unmatched junction bases: 8. TCRdb reprocessed the RACE reads with MiXCR, giving one entry per CDR3 protein. Here the sample spans 200,000 to 300,000 distinct CDR3 sequences, over 8% being singletons. Here the sequenced sample was whole blood, taken in connection with sensitization to the hapten diphenylcyclopropenone (DPC). V and J are TRBV5-1 and TRBJ2-3, with 8 positions matching TRBD1. The sequence was collected from a woman between 35 and 50 years old with alopecia areata. Some clones in this sample may be carry-over from other donors' samples. CDR3 nucleotides: TGCGCCAGCGGGACCCAGACAGGGGCAGATACGCAGTATTTT. It yields the protein CASGTQTGADTQYF. The full variable domain, completed using reference TRBV5-1 and TRBJ2-3, is KAGVTQTPRYLIKTRGQQVTLSCSPISGHRSVSWYQQTPGQGLQFLFEYFSETQRNKGNFPGRFSGRQFSNSRSEMNVSTLELGDSALYLCASGTQTGADTQYFGPGTRLTVL.